These 4 T cell receptor beta chains were all obtained from the same sample, sequenced in a study of response to subunit inactivated influenza vaccine. MiXCR, run by TCRdb on the RT-PCR reads, gives a single entry per CDR3 protein. The repertoire includes about 240,000 distinct CDR3 sequences, 9% to 15% of them detected once, and more than 7% sits in the top ten. The specimen was non-naive T cells sorted from PBMCs, collected approximately 15 days before vaccination. These receptor sequences come from a man aged 45 to 65 who received an inactivated influenza vaccine.

V usage is TRBV4-2 and J usage is TRBJ1-2; D unresolved. Trimming removed 0 bases at V and 0 bases at J, with 8 bases between. Germline assignment: CDR1 LGHNA and CDR2 YNFKEQ. This CDR3 comprises 15 residues. DNA of the CDR3: TGTGCCAGCAGCCAAGAAACGGTTGCTAACTATGGCTACACCTTC. Protein sequence: CASSQETVANYGYTF.

The chain has TRBV20-1 and TRBJ1-2; no firm D call. The germline CDR1 and CDR2 sequences are DFQATT and SNEGSKA (reference sequence). The CDR3 covers 14 residues. V was pared by 4 bases and J by 2 bases, with 14 bases between. CDR3 nucleotide sequence: TGCAGTGCTACCCCCCCAACAAACAACTATGGCTACACCTTC. Protein product: CSATPPTNNYGYTF.

This clonotype was recorded a few times. The chain joins TRBV3-1 to TRBJ1-1; no firm D call. Germline CDR1 LGHDT, CDR2 YNNKEL (reference sequence). V was trimmed by 2 bases and J by 4 bases, leaving 11 bases between them. CDR3 size: 14 residues. CDR3 in DNA: TGTGCCAGCAGCCAAACCGGGCTACTCACTGAAGCTTTCTTT. It codes for CASSQTGLLTEAFF.

This clonotype was counted at least ten times. The chain employs TRBV3-1 and TRBJ1-1; maybe TRBD1 (6 bases). CDR3 length: 17 residues. Per germline, CDR1 LGHDT and CDR2 YNNKEL (reference sequence). Deletions cut 0 bases from V and 4 bases from J, with 18 bases between. The CDR3 nucleotides are TGTGCCAGCAGCCAAGATGACAGGACCCTCTTCGCCACTGAAGCTTTCTTT. Its protein is CASSQDDRTLFATEAFF. Supplemented by reference TRBV3-1 and TRBJ1-1, the full variable domain reads DTAVSQTPKYLVTQMGNDKSIKCEQNLGHDTMYWYKQDSKKFLKIMFSYNNKELIINETVPNRFSPKSPDKAHLNLHINSLELGDSAVYFCASSQDDRTLFATEAFFGQGTRLTVV.